This T cell receptor beta chain was profiled in a study of T-cell reconstitution after alpha-beta-depleted transplantation in children (dated by TCRdb to about 2016). Describing the broader study: Using TCR repertoire profiling, the study followed T-cell immune reconstitution in a quantitative way in children after TCRalphabeta/CD19-depleted allogeneic hematopoietic cell transplantation. What the study reported, not specific to this receptor: In some patients, the high TCRbeta diversity seen at day 60 was put down to recipient T cells and intrathymic progenitors that had survived conditioning. Over subsequent months, a decline in hyperexpanded clone frequencies was noted, and after one year, T-cell counts and TCRbeta diversity were mostly ascribed to newly produced T cells. The apparently early alphabetaT-cell count recovery about two months after transplant was reportedly dependent on only several hundred rapidly expanded clones derived from non-depleted graft cells.

The sample's treatment or condition label is to be understood as: allogeneic hematopoietic cell transplantation with graft depleted of TCRalphabeta T cells and CD19 B cells. The transplant recipients were children given TCRalphabeta/CD19-depleted allogeneic hematopoietic cell grafts. Libraries came from PCR. The listed sequencing device is Illumina HiSeq 2500. To normalize quantification of the TCRbeta repertoire, the TCR libraries were built with molecular barcoding that relied on unique molecular identifiers. TCRdb reprocessing: public reads trimmed at Q25 with fastp, clones called with MiXCR, in-frame beta chains kept. All rows with the same CDR3 protein become a single entry with the most common DNA and genes. Here the sample has about 600,000 distinct CDR3 sequences; about an eighth occur a single time. The top ten constitute over 2% of the sample. This clonotype was counted only a few times. Its antigen is not yet known. Base qualities are missing; no much larger clone stands one base away.

The receptor was derived from a male patient under 18 who had a stem cell transplant for acute myeloid leukemia, so the T cells may come from the graft donor. The source was PBMCs, mostly from graft donor cells, collected 360 days after TCRalphabeta/CD19-depleted stem cell transplant.

The CDR3 in this case is CSADGQGGQETQYF. The DNA sequence reads TGCAGTGCCGACGGACAGGGTGGGCAAGAGACCCAGTACTTC. The chain is made from TRBV20-1 and TRBJ2-5; TRBD1 fits 8 bases in the junction. From a lookup of the germline V gene (reference sequence), CDR1 and CDR2 are DFQATT and SNEGSKA. Trimming takes 6 bases off V and 2 bases off J; junction bases not matched to a gene: 8. The CDR3 covers 14 residues, taking in both the cysteine and the phenylalanine. CDR3 DNA is the only sequence kept; it has 42 bases, read in frame from the first base.